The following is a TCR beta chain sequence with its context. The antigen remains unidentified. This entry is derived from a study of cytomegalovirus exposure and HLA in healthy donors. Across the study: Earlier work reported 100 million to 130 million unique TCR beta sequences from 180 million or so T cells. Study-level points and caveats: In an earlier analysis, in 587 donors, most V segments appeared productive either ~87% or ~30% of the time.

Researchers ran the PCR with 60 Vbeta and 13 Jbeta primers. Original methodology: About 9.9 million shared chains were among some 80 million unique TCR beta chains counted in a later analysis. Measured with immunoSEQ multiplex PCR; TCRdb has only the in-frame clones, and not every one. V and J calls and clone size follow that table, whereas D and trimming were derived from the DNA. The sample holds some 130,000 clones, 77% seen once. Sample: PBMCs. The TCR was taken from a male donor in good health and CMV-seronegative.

CDR3 residues: CASTVDSTFFNQPQHF. In nucleotides, the CDR3 is TGTGCCAGCACCGTCGACAGCACGTTTTTTAATCAGCCCCAGCATTTT. The chain couples TRBV6-6 to TRBJ1-5; TRBD1 is a possible D gene (5 bases). V lost 7 bases and J 4 bases, leaving 20 bases between the germline ends. In germline, CDR1 is MNHNY, CDR2 SVGAGI (reference sequence). The CDR3 contains 16 residues.